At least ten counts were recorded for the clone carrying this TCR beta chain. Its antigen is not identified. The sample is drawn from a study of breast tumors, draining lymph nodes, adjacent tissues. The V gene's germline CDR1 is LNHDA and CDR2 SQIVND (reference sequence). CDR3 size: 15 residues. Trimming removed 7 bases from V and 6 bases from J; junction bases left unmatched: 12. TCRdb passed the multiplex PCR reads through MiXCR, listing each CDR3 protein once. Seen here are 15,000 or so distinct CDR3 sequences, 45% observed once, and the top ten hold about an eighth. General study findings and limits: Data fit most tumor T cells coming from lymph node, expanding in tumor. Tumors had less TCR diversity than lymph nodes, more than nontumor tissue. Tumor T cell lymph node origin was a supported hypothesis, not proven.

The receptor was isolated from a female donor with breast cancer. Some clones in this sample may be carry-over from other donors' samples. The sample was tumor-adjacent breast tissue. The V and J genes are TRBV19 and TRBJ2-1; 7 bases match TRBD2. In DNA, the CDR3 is TGTGCCAGTACCCTATACGGACTAGGGCCCAATGAGCAGTTCTTC. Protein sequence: CASTLYGLGPNEQFF.